This T cell receptor (beta chain) was identified in a study of CD4+ T cells in melanoma (dated by TCRdb to between 2021 and 2022). Looking at the study overall: Neoantigen-specific CD4+ T cells in human melanoma were what the study investigated.

General findings and caveats noted by the study authors: Neoantigen-specific CD4+ T cells in melanoma were reported to show diverse differentiation states. The report described a correlation between neoantigen-specific CD4+ T cells and the function of CD8+ T cells, macrophages and B cells.

The sample holds a few counts of this clone. What antigen it recognizes has not been identified. One base away there is no much larger clone; base qualities are not given. Within the sample, other DNA sequences also encode this same CDR3. V drops 8 bases and J drops 7 bases, leaving 12 bases in between. Per the germline V gene, SNHLY is the CDR1 and FYNNEI is the CDR2. From the cysteine through the phenylalanine, the CDR3 covers 13 amino acids. The entry retains the CDR3 DNA only, 39 bases that are in frame from base 1. Patients with melanoma were used as donors. To prepare the library, the immunoSEQ multiplex PCR assay was applied. TCRdb holds this immuneACCESS table with in-frame rearrangements only. Some clones are missing; in checked studies, unresolved V genes explain under half, and the rest has no known cause. In all, the sample holds 12,000 to 15,000 clones, and just over 70% of those were seen once. Of the sample, approximately 10% falls within the top ten clones.

Sequenced sample: cells from a culture (not recorded whether cultured in vitro). The V and J genes are TRBV2 and TRBJ1-6; the D segment cannot be called with confidence. The TCR sequence derives from a human donor with melanoma. Here is the DNA: TGTGCCAGCCACTCGGGAGTAAATTCACCCCTCCACTTT. Its protein is CASHSGVNSPLHF.